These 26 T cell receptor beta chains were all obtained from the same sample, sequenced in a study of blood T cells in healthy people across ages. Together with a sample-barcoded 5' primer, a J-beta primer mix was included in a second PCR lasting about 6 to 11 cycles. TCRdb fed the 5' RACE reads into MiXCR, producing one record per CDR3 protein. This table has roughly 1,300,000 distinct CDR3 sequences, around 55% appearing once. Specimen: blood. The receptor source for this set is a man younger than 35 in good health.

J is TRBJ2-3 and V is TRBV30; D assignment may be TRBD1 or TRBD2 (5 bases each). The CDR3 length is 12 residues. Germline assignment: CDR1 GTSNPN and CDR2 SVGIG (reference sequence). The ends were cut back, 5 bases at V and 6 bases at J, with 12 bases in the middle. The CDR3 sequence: CAWGDAGDTQYF. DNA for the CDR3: TGTGCCTGGGGGGACGCAGGGGATACGCAGTATTTT.

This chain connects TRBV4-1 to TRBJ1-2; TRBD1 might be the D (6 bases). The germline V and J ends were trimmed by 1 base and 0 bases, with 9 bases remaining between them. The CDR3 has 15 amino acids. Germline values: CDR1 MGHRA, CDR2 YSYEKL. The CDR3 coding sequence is TGCGCCAGCAGCCAAGGGACAGCAACTAACTATGGCTACACCTTC. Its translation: CASSQGTATNYGYTF.

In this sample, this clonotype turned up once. CDR3 nucleotide sequence: TGTGCCAGCAGCTTAGACACCAAATACGAGCAGTACTTC. It is translated as CASSLDTKYEQYF. This chain uses TRBV7-9 with TRBJ2-5, with unresolved D. Matching the DNA end better, TRBJ2-7 makes the J call doubtful. Germline CDR1 and CDR2: SEHNR and FQNEAQ (reference sequence). CDR3 length: 13 amino acids.

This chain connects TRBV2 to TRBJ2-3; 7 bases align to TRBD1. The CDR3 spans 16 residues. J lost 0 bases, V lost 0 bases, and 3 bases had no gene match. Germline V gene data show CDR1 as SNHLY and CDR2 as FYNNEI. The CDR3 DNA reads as TGTGCCAGCAGTGAAGCCGGACAGGTTAGCACAGATACGCAGTATTTT. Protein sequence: CASSEAGQVSTDTQYF.

The CDR3 sequence: CASSPDRVRTYEQYF. In DNA, the CDR3 is TGTGCCAGCAGTCCCGACAGGGTTAGGACCTACGAGCAGTACTTC. The chain has TRBV27 and TRBJ2-7; 7 bases align to TRBD1. V lost 5 bases to trimming and J lost 2 bases; unmatched junction nucleotides: 9. The CDR3 is 15 residues long. Germline lookup yields CDR1 MNHEY and CDR2 SMNVEV (reference sequence).

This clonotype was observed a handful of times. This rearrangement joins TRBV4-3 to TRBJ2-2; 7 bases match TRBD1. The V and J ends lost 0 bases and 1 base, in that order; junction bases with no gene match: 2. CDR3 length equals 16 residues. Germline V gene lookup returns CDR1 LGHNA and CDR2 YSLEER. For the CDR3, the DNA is TGCGCCAGCAGCCAAGATGGGACAGAGAACACCGGGGAGCTGTTTTTT. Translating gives CASSQDGTENTGELFF.

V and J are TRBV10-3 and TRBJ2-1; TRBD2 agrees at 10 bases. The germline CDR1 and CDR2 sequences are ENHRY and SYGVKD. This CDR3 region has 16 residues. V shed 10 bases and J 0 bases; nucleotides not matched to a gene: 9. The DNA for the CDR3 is TGTGCCACCACCCTAGCGGGGGCGCGCTCCTACAATGAGCAGTTCTTC. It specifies CATTLAGARSYNEQFF.

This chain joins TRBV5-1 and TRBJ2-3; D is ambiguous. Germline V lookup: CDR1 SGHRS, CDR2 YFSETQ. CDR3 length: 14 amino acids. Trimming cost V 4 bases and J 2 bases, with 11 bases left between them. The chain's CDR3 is CASSPDWSTDTQYF. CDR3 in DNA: TGCGCCAGCAGCCCCGACTGGTCCACAGATACGCAGTATTTT.

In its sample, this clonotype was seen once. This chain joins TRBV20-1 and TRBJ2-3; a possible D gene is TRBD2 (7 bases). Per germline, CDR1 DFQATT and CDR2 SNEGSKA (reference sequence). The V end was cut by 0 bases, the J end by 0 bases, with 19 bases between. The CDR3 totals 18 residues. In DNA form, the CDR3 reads TGCAGTGCTAGAGAACCGGGGGCGGGGGTTACTAGCACAGATACGCAGTATTTT. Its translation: CSAREPGAGVTSTDTQYF.

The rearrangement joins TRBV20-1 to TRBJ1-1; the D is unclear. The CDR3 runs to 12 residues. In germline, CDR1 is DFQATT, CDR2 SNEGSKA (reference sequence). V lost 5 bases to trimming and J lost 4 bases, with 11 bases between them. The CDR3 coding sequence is TGCAGTGCTGGGGATACTACCACTGAAGCTTTCTTT. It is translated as CSAGDTTTEAFF.

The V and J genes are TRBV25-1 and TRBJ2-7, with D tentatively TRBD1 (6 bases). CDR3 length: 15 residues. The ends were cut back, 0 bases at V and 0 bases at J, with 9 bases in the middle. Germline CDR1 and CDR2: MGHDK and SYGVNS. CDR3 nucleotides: TGTGCCAGCAGTGAATATCGGGACAACTCCTACGAGCAGTACTTC. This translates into CASSEYRDNSYEQYF.

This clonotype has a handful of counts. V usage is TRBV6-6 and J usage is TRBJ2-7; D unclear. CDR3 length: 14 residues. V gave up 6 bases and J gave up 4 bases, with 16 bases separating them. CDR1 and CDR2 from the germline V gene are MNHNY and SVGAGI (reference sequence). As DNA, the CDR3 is TGTGCCAGCAGACCAGAACTTGGGTGGTACGAGCAGTACTTC. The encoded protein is CASRPELGWYEQYF.

The CDR3 DNA sequence: TGCGCCAGCAGCCAAGATCGGCTAGCCGTATTGAATGAGCAGTTCTTC. Encoded protein: CASSQDRLAVLNEQFF. The chain recombines TRBV4-3 with TRBJ2-1, with D possibly being TRBD2 (5 bases). V was clipped by 0 bases and J by 7 bases, with 16 bases between them. The CDR3 totals 16 residues. Germline CDR1 is LGHNA and CDR2 is YSLEER.

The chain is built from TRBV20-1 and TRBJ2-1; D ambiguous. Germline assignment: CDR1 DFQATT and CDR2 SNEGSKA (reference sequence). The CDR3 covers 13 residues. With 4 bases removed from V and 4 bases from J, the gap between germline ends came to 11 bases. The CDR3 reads CSAKVTNYNEQFF. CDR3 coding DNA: TGCAGTGCTAAGGTGACCAATTACAATGAGCAGTTCTTC.

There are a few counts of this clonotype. The CDR3 region has the DNA TGCAGCGCTCTACAGGCTTTGGAGTACGAGCAGTACTTC. This encodes CSALQALEYEQYF. This rearrangement joins TRBV29-1 to TRBJ2-5; D is perhaps TRBD1 (5 bases). The DNA end is more similar to TRBJ2-7, so the J call may be wrong. The V gene's germline CDR1 is SQVTM and CDR2 ANQGSEA. The CDR3 contains 13 residues.

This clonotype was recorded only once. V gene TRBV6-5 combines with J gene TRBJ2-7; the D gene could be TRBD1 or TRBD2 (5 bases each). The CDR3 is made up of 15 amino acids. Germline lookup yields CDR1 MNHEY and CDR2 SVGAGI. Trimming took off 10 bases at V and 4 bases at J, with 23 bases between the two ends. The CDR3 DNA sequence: TGTGCCAACAGCCACCGGGGCAGGATCACGTACGAGCAGTACTTC. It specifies CANSHRGRITYEQYF.

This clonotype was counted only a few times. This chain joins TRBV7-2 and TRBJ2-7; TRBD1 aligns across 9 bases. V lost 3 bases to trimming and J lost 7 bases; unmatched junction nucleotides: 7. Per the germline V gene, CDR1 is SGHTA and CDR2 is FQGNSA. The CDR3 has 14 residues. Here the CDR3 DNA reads TGTGCCAGCAGCTTGAGACAGGGGGGAATAGAGCAGTACTTC. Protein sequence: CASSLRQGGIEQYF. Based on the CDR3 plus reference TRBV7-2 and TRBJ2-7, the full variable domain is GAGVSQSPSNKVTEKGKDVELRCDPISGHTALYWYRQSLGQGLEFLIYFQGNSAPDKSGLPSDRFSAERTGGSVSTLTIQRTQQEDSAVYLCASSLRQGGIEQYFGPGTRLTVT.

The CDR3 nucleotides are TGTGCCAGCAGTGGGCGAGAAGTCAGAAACATTCAGTACTTC. It specifies CASSGREVRNIQYF. The chain is built from TRBV2 and TRBJ2-5, with no clear D. With the DNA end fitting TRBJ2-4 better, the J assignment may be wrong. Per germline, CDR1 SNHLY and CDR2 FYNNEI. The CDR3 runs 14 residues.

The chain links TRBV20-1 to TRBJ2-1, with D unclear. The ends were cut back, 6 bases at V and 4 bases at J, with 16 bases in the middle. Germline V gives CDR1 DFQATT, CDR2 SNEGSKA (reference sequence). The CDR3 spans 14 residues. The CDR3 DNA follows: TGCAGTGCCTTAGGACGGAGAACATACAATGAGCAGTTCTTC. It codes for CSALGRRTYNEQFF.

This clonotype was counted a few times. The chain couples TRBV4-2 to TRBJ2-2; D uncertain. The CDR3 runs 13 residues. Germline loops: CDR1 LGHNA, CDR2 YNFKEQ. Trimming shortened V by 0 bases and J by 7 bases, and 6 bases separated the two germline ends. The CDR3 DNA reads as TGTGCCAGCAGCCAAGATTTGCTCGGGGAGCTGTTTTTT. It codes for CASSQDLLGELFF.

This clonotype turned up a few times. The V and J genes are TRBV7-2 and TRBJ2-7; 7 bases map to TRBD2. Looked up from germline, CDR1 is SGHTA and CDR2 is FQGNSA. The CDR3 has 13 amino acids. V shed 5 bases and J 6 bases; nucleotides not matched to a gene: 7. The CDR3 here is CASSPRTSFEQYF. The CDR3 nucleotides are TGTGCCAGCAGCCCCCGGACTAGTTTCGAGCAGTACTTC.

CDR3 sequence (DNA): TGTGCCAGCAGGCCACTGGGAGGTCTAAACAATGAGCAGTTCTTC. Its protein is CASRPLGGLNNEQFF. V gene TRBV6-2 or TRBV6-3 combines with J gene TRBJ2-1; tentative D call: TRBD2 (6 bases). The germline gives CDR1 MNHEY, CDR2 SVGEGT. The CDR3 sequence is 15 residues long. V was trimmed by 6 bases and J by 5 bases, leaving 17 bases between them.

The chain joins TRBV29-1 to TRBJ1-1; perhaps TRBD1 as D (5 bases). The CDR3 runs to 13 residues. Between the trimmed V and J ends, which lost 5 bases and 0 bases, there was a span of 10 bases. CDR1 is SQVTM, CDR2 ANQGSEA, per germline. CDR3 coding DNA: TGCAGCGTTAGTCTGGGGGTGAACACTGAAGCTTTCTTT. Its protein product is CSVSLGVNTEAFF.

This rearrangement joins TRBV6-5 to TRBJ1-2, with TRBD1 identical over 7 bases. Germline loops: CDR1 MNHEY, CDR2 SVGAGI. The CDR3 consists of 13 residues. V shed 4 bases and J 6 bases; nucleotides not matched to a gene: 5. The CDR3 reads CASSSQGTDGYTF. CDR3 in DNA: TGTGCCAGCAGTTCCCAGGGGACAGATGGCTACACCTTC.

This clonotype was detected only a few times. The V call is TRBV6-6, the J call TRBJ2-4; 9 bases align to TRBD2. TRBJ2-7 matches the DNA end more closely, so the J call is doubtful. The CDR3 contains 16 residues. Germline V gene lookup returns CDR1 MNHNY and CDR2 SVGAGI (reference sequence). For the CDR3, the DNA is TGTGCCAGCAGTTACTCCGAAGCGGGGGGATCGGTCGAGCAGTACTTC. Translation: CASSYSEAGGSVEQYF.

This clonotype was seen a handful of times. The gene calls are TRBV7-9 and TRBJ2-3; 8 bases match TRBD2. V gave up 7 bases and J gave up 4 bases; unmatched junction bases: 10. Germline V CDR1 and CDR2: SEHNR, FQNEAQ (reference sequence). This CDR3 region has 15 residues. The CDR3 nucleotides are TGTGCCAGCAACACCGAAGCGGGAGTGGCAGATACGCAGTATTTT. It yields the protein CASNTEAGVADTQYF.